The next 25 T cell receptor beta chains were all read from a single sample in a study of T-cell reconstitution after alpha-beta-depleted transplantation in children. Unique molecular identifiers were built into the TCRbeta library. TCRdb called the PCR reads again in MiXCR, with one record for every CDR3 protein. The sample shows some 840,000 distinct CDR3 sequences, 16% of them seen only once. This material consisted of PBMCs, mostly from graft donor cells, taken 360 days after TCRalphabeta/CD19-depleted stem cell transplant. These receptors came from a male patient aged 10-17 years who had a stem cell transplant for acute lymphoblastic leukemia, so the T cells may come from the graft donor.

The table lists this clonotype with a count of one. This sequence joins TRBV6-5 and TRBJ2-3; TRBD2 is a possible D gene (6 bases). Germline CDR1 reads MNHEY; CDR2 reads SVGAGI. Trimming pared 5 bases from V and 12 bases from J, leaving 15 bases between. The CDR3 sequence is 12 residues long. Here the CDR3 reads CASSQTSQTQYF. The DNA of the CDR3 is TGTGCCAGCAGTCAGACTAGTCAGACACAGTATTTT.

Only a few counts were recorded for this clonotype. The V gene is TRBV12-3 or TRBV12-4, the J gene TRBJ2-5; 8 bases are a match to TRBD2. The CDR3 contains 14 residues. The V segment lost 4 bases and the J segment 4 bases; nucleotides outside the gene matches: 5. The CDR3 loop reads CASSSRTSRETQYF. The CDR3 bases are TGTGCCAGCAGTTCCCGGACTAGCCGAGAGACCCAGTACTTC.

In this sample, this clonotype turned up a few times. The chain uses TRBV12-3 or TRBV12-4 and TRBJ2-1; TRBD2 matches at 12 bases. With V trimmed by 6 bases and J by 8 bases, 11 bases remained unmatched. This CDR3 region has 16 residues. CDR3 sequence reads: CASSLLAGGPTDEQFF. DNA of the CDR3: TGTGCCAGCAGCCTACTAGCGGGAGGACCTACGGATGAGCAGTTCTTC.

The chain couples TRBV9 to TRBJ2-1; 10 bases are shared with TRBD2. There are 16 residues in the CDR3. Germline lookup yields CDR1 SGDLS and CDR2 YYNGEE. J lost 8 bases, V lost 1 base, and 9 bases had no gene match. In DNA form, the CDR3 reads TGTGCCAGCAGCGTAAATAGAGCTAGCGGGAGTTATGAGCAGTTCTTC. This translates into CASSVNRASGSYEQFF. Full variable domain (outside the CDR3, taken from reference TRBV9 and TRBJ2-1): DSGVTQTPKHLITATGQRVTLRCSPRSGDLSVYWYQQSLDQGLQFLIQYYNGEERAKGNILERFSAQQFPDLHSELNLSSLELGDSALYFCASSVNRASGSYEQFFGPGTRLTVL.

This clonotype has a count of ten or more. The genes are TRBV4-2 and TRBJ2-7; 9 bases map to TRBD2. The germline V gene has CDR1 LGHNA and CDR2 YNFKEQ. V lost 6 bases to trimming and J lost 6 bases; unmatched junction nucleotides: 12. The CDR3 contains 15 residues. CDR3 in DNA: TGTGCCAGCAGTCCCTGGCGGGAGGGTCCCGGCGAGCAGTACTTC. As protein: CASSPWREGPGEQYF.

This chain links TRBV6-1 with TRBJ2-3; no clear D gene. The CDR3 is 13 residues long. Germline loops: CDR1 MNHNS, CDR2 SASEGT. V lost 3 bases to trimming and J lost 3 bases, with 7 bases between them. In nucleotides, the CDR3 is TGTGCCAGCAGTGACATGAGGACAGATACGCAGTATTTT. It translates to CASSDMRTDTQYF.

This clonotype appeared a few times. The CDR3, as DNA: TGTGCCAGCAGCGACTCCTTTGGACAGGGCGTAGGCGAGCAGTACTTC. Residues: CASSDSFGQGVGEQYF. This chain joins TRBV28 and TRBJ2-7; the match to TRBD1 covers 8 bases. Per germline, CDR1 MDHEN and CDR2 SYDVKM. V was clipped by 6 bases and J by 6 bases; unmatched bases: 16. CDR3 length equals 16 residues.

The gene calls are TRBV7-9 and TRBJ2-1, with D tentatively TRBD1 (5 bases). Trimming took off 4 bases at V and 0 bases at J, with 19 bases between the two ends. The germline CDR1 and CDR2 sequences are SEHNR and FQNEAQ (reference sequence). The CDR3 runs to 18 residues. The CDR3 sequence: CASSSPLGAFPSYNEQFF. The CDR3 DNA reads TGTGCCAGCAGCTCCCCCCTTGGGGCCTTCCCCTCCTACAATGAGCAGTTCTTC. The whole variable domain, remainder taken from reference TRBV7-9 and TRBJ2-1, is DTGVSQNPRHKITKRGQNVTFRCDPISEHNRLYWYRQTLGQGPEFLTYFQNEAQLEKSRLLSDRFSAERPKGSFSTLEIQRTEQGDSAMYLCASSSPLGAFPSYNEQFFGPGTRLTVL.

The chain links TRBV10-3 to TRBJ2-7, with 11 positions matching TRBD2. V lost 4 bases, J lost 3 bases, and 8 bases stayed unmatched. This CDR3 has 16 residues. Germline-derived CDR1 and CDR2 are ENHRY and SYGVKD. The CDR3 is CAISGGTSGNNYEQYF. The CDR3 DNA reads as TGTGCCATCAGTGGGGGGACTAGCGGAAACAACTACGAGCAGTACTTC.

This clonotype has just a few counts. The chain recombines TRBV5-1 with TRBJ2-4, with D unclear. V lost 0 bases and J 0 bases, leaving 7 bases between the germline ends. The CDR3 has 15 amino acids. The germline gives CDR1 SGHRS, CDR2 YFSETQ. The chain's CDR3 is CASSLGLVAKNIQYF. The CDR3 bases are TGCGCCAGCAGCTTGGGCCTCGTAGCCAAAAACATTCAGTACTTC. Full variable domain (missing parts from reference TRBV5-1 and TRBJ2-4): KAGVTQTPRYLIKTRGQQVTLSCSPISGHRSVSWYQQTPGQGLQFLFEYFSETQRNKGNFPGRFSGRQFSNSRSEMNVSTLELGDSALYLCASSLGLVAKNIQYFGAGTRLSVL.

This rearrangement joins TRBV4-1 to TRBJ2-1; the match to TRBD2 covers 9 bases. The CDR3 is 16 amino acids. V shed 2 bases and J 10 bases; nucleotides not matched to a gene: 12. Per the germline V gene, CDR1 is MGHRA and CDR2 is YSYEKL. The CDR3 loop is CASSQPLAGPRNEQFF. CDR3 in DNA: TGCGCCAGCAGCCAACCGCTAGCGGGACCCCGGAACGAGCAGTTCTTC.

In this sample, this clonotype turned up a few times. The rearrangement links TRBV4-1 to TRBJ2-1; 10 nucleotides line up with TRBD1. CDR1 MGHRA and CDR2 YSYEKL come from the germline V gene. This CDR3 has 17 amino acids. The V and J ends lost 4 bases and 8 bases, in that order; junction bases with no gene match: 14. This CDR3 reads CASSPRTRDRGLDEQFF. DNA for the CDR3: TGCGCCAGCAGCCCCCGGACCCGGGACAGGGGATTGGATGAGCAGTTCTTC.

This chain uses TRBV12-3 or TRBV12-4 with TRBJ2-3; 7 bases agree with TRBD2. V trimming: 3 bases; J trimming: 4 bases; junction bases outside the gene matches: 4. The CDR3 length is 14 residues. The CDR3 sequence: CASSLGGRSDTQYF. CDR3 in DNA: TGTGCCAGCAGTTTGGGCGGGAGATCAGATACGCAGTATTTT.

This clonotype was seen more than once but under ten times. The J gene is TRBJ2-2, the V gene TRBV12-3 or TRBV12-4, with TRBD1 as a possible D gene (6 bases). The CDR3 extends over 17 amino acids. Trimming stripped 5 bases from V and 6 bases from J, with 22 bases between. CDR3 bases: TGTGCCAGCAGTCCCAGGGTAGGGGGTTACCCTTCCGGGGAGCTGTTTTTT. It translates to CASSPRVGGYPSGELFF.

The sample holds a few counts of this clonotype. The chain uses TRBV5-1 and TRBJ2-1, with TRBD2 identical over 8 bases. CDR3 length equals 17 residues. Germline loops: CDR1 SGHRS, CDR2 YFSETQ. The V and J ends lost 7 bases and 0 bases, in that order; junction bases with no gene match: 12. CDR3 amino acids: CASLSGSFSGSYNEQFF. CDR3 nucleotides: TGCGCCAGCCTGAGCGGGAGTTTTAGCGGCTCCTACAATGAGCAGTTCTTC.

The CDR3 DNA is TGTGCCAGCAGCTTAGATCCCCCAGGTCCAAACTATGGCTACACCTTC. Translated, it gives CASSLDPPGPNYGYTF. The chain links TRBV11-2 to TRBJ1-2; the D is unclear. Trimming shortened V by 0 bases and J by 2 bases, and 13 bases separated the two germline ends. The CDR3 contains 16 residues. CDR1 is SGHAT and CDR2 is FQNNGV in the germline V gene.

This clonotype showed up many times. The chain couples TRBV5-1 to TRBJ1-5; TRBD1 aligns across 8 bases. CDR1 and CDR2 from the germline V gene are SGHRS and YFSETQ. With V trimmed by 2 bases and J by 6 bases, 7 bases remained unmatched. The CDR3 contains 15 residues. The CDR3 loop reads CASSFSGGFAQPQHF. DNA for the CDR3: TGCGCCAGCAGCTTTTCAGGGGGCTTTGCTCAGCCCCAGCATTTT.

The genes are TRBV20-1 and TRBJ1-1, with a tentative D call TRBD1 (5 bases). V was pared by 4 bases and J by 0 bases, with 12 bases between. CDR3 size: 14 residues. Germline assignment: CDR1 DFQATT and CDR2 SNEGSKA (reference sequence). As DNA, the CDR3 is TGCAGTGCTACAAGGGACGCAGTGAACACTGAAGCTTTCTTT. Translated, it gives CSATRDAVNTEAFF.

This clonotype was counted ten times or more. This CDR3 reads CASSQNRGNTQYF. CDR3 nucleotides: TGCGCCAGCAGCCAAAACAGGGGTAATACGCAGTATTTT. This chain links TRBV5-1 with TRBJ2-3, with 7 positions matching TRBD1. This CDR3 region has 13 residues. V was pared by 4 bases and J by 7 bases, with 6 bases of the junction left unmatched. Per the germline V gene, CDR1 is SGHRS and CDR2 is YFSETQ. Filled out from reference TRBV5-1 and TRBJ2-3, the complete variable domain reads KAGVTQTPRYLIKTRGQQVTLSCSPISGHRSVSWYQQTPGQGLQFLFEYFSETQRNKGNFPGRFSGRQFSNSRSEMNVSTLELGDSALYLCASSQNRGNTQYFGPGTRLTVL.

CDR3 DNA sequence: TGCGCCAGCAGCTCGACGGACAGGGGGGGTGAGCAGTTCTTC. Its translation: CASSSTDRGGEQFF. The V call is TRBV5-1, the J call TRBJ2-1, with TRBD1 identical over 10 bases. J lost 9 bases, V lost 3 bases, and 6 bases had no gene match. Germline V gene lookup returns CDR1 SGHRS and CDR2 YFSETQ. The length of the CDR3 is 14 residues.

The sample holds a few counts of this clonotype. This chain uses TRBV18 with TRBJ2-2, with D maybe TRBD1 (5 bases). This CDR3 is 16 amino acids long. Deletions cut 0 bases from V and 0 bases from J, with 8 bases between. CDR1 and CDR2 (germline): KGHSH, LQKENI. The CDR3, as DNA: TGTGCCAGCTCACCACCTTGGGGCGCGAACACCGGGGAGCTGTTTTTT. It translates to CASSPPWGANTGELFF.

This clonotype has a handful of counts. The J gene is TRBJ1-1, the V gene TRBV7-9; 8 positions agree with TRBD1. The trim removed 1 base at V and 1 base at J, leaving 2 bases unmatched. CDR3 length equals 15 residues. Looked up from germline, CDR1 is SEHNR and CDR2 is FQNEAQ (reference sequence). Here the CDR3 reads CASSLGDRRNTEAFF. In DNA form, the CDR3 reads TGTGCCAGCAGCTTAGGGGACAGGAGGAACACTGAAGCTTTCTTT.

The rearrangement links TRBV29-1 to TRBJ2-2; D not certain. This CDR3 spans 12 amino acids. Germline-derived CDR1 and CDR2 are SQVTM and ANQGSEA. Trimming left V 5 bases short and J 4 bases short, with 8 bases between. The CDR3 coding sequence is TGCAGCGTTCTGGACCTCACCGGGGAGCTGTTTTTT. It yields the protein CSVLDLTGELFF.

Here the CDR3 DNA reads TGTGCCAGCAGCCCAGGTTGGGACTGGTATTCACCCCTCCACTTT. It encodes CASSPGWDWYSPLHF. This rearrangement joins TRBV7-9 to TRBJ1-6; D may be TRBD1 (5 bases). This CDR3 spans 15 amino acids. Germline V gene lookup returns CDR1 SEHNR and CDR2 FQNEAQ (reference sequence). V gave up 5 bases and J gave up 8 bases, with 16 bases separating them.

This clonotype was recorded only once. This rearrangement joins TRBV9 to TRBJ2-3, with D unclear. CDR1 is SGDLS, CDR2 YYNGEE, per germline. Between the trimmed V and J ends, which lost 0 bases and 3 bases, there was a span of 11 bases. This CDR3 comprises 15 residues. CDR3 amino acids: CASSVGIRLTDTQYF. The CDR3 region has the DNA TGTGCCAGCAGCGTAGGGATTCGGTTAACAGATACGCAGTATTTT.